This paragraph covers one TCR beta chain sequence. Its target is not known. Germline CDR1 reads SGDLS; CDR2 reads YYNGEE. This CDR3 comprises 13 residues. Trimming removed 0 bases from V and 3 bases from J, with 6 bases in between. The entry originates in a study of PD-1 blockade in classical Hodgkin lymphoma. Findings and caveats of the study: Undefined causes, possibly disease activity or prior therapy, underlie the repertoire differences. Relapsed/refractory patients reportedly had the lowest baseline TCR diversity, below newly diagnosed patients, who were below healthy donors.

The assay was immunoSEQ multiplex PCR, and TCRdb's table has in-frame clones only and misses some. The data show approximately 20,000 clones, nearly 90% seen once. Documented time point: newly diagnosed, previously untreated cHL patient sample. Investigators isolated CD4+ T cells from thawed PBMCs through magnetic negative selection. Peripheral samples used as comparators were newly diagnosed, untreated classical Hodgkin lymphoma PBMCs. This clonotype originated in a human donor with classical Hodgkin lymphoma. The specimen sequenced was CD4+ T cells from blood. This chain connects TRBV9 to TRBJ1-1; no definite D call. The CDR3 reads CASSVAPDTEAFF. CDR3 coding DNA: TGTGCCAGCAGCGTAGCTCCAGACACTGAAGCTTTCTTT.